This T cell receptor beta chain was sequenced during a study of tumor-infiltrating lymphocytes in primary liver carcinoma. This CDR3 comprises 12 residues. The ends were cut back, 4 bases at V and 9 bases at J, with 7 bases in the middle. CDR1 is ENHRY and CDR2 is SYGVKD in the germline V gene. Researchers drew blood RNA from unsorted whole blood and extracted germline DNA as well. As regards this clonotype: A much larger clone sits a single nucleotide away, making a read error possible.

Making TCR beta cDNA involved roughly 0.55 ug total RNA and a constant-region primer. For TCR beta, libraries were produced by three nested multiplex PCR rounds using slightly modified ARM-PCR. TRBV1-TRBV30 forward primers paired with a C-beta reverse primer were used in the first two PCR rounds, which ran approximately 11 cycles each. In TCRdb, the multiplex PCR reads were re-called with MiXCR into one record per CDR3 protein. The top ten hold about 9.4% of the sample, which has approximately 300,000 distinct CDR3 sequences, more than 55% seen once. This TCR was recovered from a man aged 40-49 years with primary liver carcinoma and hepatitis B virus infection. The specimen sequenced was peripheral blood. This chain joins TRBV10-3 and TRBJ1-6, with D hard to call. CDR3 sequence reads: CAISGFGSPLHF. The CDR3 bases are TGTGCCATCAGTGGTTTCGGTTCACCCCTCCACTTT.